Below are 26 T cell receptor beta chains sequenced from a single sample in a study of shared clonotypes between healthy human individuals. Measured with immunoSEQ multiplex PCR; TCRdb has only the in-frame clones, and not every one. The sample includes approximately 1,000,000 clones, approximately 80% of them seen just once. The sequenced sample was memory CD4+ T cells from PBMCs. Subset indicated: CD45RA-negative fraction. These receptors originate from a man younger than 35 in good health. Some clones in this sample may be carry-over from other donors' samples.

The chain carries TRBV4-3 and TRBJ2-1, with unresolved D. This CDR3 has 14 residues. V was shortened by 0 bases and J by 11 bases, with 14 bases between the two germline ends. CDR1 and CDR2 from the germline V gene are LGHNA and YSLEER. The CDR3 reads CASSQDRRPSQQFF. In DNA, the CDR3 is TGCGCCAGCAGCCAAGATCGCAGACCTTCCCAGCAGTTCTTC.

The rearrangement links TRBV7-2 to TRBJ2-5, with no clear D. Germline V gene sequence: CDR1 SGHTA, CDR2 FQGNSA. The CDR3 is 13 residues long. Deletions cut 1 base from V and 5 bases from J, with 8 bases between. The CDR3 sequence is CASSLGLRETQYF. The CDR3 nucleotides are TGTGCCAGCAGCTTAGGGCTGAGGGAGACCCAGTACTTC.

This clone was picked up one time. A much larger clonotype is one base distant, so this may be a read error. Different DNA sequences within this sample yield the same CDR3. The chain uses TRBV7-2 and TRBJ1-1; 9 bases agree with TRBD1. Germline CDR1 is SGHTA and CDR2 is FQGNSA. The V gene end was trimmed by 3 bases and the J gene end by 4 bases; junction bases not matched to a gene: 0. The CDR3 loop spans 13 amino acids. CDR3 in DNA: TGTGCCAGCAGCTTGGACAGGGGCACTGAAGCTTTCTTT. This sequence encodes CASSLDRGTEAFF.

The chain recombines TRBV11-3 with TRBJ2-5; 11 bases are a match to TRBD1. The germline V gene has CDR1 SGHNT and CDR2 YENEEA. V shed 3 bases, J shed 5 bases, and the junction held 5 bases outside the gene matches. CDR3 length equals 15 residues. In DNA, the CDR3 is TGTGCCAGCAGCTTGGGACAGGGGGGATCGGAGACCCAGTACTTC. It yields the protein CASSLGQGGSETQYF.

The chain recombines TRBV2 with TRBJ1-2; possibly TRBD1 for D (6 bases). Between the trimmed V and J ends, which lost 6 bases and 2 bases, there was a span of 13 bases. The CDR3 has 14 amino acids. Germline-derived CDR1 and CDR2 are SNHLY and FYNNEI. CDR3 region: CASRGLQGNYGYTF. The CDR3, as DNA: TGTGCCAGCAGGGGACTACAGGGAAACTATGGCTACACCTTC.

The rearrangement links TRBV6-5 to TRBJ1-5; a weak D match, TRBD1 (6 bases). Germline V gene lookup returns CDR1 MNHEY and CDR2 SVGAGI. CDR3 length: 15 amino acids. The CDR3 protein is CACLDRGLSNQPQHF. CDR3 in DNA: TGTGCTTGTCTTGATCGGGGGCTTAGCAATCAGCCCCAGCATTTT.

The chain links TRBV29-1 to TRBJ2-5; D not certain. The CDR3 runs 11 residues. Germline-derived CDR1 and CDR2 are SQVTM and ANQGSEA. V was shortened by 3 bases and J by 4 bases, with 6 bases between the two germline ends. The CDR3 reads CSVEEGETQYF. CDR3 coding DNA: TGCAGCGTTGAGGAAGGAGAGACCCAGTACTTC.

The rearrangement uses TRBV5-6 and TRBJ2-1; the match to TRBD2 covers 10 bases. The CDR3 has 17 amino acids. The junction had 10 bases not matched to a gene; V was cut back by 4 bases and J by 3 bases. Germline CDR1 reads SGHDT; CDR2 reads YYEEEE. CDR3 nucleotide sequence: TGTGCCAGCAGCAGACCGGGACTAGCGCGACACTACAATGAGCAGTTCTTC. It is translated as CASSRPGLARHYNEQFF.

The V and J genes are TRBV18 and TRBJ2-5, with D possibly being TRBD1 or TRBD2 (5 bases each). The V gene lost 3 bases and the J gene lost 2 bases, with 13 bases spanning the gap. The CDR3 is made up of 15 amino acids. Germline-derived CDR1 and CDR2 are KGHSH and LQKENI. Here the CDR3 DNA reads TGTGCCAGCTCACCCCGGGGACGGAGGCAAGAGACCCAGTACTTC. This sequence encodes CASSPRGRRQETQYF.

This clone is a singleton in its sample. The J gene is TRBJ2-6, the V gene TRBV14; D not resolved. Germline assignment: CDR1 SGHDN and CDR2 FVKESK. The CDR3 is 16 residues long. The V and J ends lost 4 bases and 0 bases respectively, with 10 bases between them. The CDR3 nucleotides read TGTGCCAGCAGCCTTAGGAAAGCCTCTGGGGCCAACGTCCTGACTTTC. Translated: CASSLRKASGANVLTF.

For this clone: Other nucleotide sequences from this sample produce the same CDR3. The chain recombines TRBV28 with TRBJ2-7; D is undetermined. The CDR3 consists of 14 residues. V dropped 2 bases and J dropped 2 bases, with 10 bases sitting between them. Germline V gene sequence: CDR1 MDHEN, CDR2 SYDVKM. CDR3 sequence: CASSLRQITYEQYF. The CDR3, as DNA: TGTGCCAGCAGTTTAAGGCAGATCACCTACGAGCAGTACTTC.

This clone has only a few counts. The CDR3 bases are TGTGCCAGCAGCTTACGAAGGGGGCAAGAGACCCAGTACTTC. Its translation: CASSLRRGQETQYF. The chain joins TRBV13 to TRBJ2-5, with D perhaps TRBD1 (6 bases). V lost 2 bases and J lost 2, with 9 bases in between. The V gene's germline CDR1 is PRHDT and CDR2 FYEKMQ (reference sequence). CDR3 length: 14 amino acids. The full variable domain, its missing parts supplied by reference TRBV13 and TRBJ2-5, is AAGVIQSPRHLIKEKRETATLKCYPIPRHDTVYWYQQGPGQDPQFLISFYEKMQSDKGSIPDRFSAQQFSDYHSELNMSSLELGDSALYFCASSLRRGQETQYFGPGTRLLVL.

Here the CDR3 reads CSSSVAGTETQYF. CDR3 nucleotide sequence: TGCAGCTCCTCAGTGGCGGGAACTGAGACCCAGTACTTC. The chain joins TRBV29-1 to TRBJ2-5, with TRBD2 as a possible D gene (6 bases). Germline V gene sequence: CDR1 SQVTM, CDR2 ANQGSEA. This CDR3 has 13 amino acids. V dropped 8 bases and J dropped 5 bases, with 18 bases sitting between them.

CDR3 nucleotide sequence: TGTGCCAGTAGTTCCCGGGACGGAGGAAGCAAGCCCCAGCATTTT. Its protein product is CASSSRDGGSKPQHF. The rearrangement links TRBV19 to TRBJ1-5; D possibly corresponds to TRBD1 (5 bases). Between the trimmed V and J ends, which lost 5 bases and 8 bases, there was a span of 19 bases. Germline CDR1 and CDR2: LNHDA and SQIVND (reference sequence). This CDR3 region has 15 residues.

The gene calls are TRBV21-1 and TRBJ1-1; TRBD1 was called by the table and not checked on the DNA. TRBV21-1 is designated a pseudogene. This CDR3 contains 14 residues. The CDR3 region has the DNA TGTGCCAGCAGCGACCGGCCCAGGGGGACTGAAGCTTTCTTT. Protein sequence: CASSDRPRGTEAFF.

V is TRBV29-1 and J is TRBJ2-2, with D possibly TRBD1 on 6 matching bases. The CDR3 is 14 amino acids. V was shortened by 7 bases and J by 0 bases, with 12 bases between the two germline ends. Germline CDR1 and CDR2: SQVTM and ANQGSEA. The CDR3 loop is CSAQDRTNTGELFF. In DNA, the CDR3 is TGCAGCGCCCAGGACAGAACGAACACCGGGGAGCTGTTTTTT.

Points on this clone: The same CDR3 can be traced to other DNA sequences in this sample. V usage is TRBV6-4 and J usage is TRBJ1-1, with D perhaps TRBD1 (6 bases). The CDR3 has 14 amino acids. Between the trimmed V and J ends, which lost 0 bases and 1 base, there was a span of 6 bases. Germline lookup yields CDR1 MRHNA and CDR2 SNTAGT. The DNA of the CDR3 is TGTGCCAGCAGTGACTCAGGGGGGAACACTGAAGCTTTCTTT. Translating gives CASSDSGGNTEAFF.

This sequence joins TRBV6-5 and TRBJ1-2; D is possibly TRBD1 (6 bases). V was shortened by 0 bases and J by 7 bases, with 15 bases between the two germline ends. Germline assignment: CDR1 MNHEY and CDR2 SVGAGI. This CDR3 comprises 15 residues. CDR3 sequence reads: CASSYSSGGASGYTF. CDR3 coding DNA: TGTGCCAGCAGTTACTCGTCGGGGGGGGCGAGTGGCTACACCTTC.

V gene TRBV7-2 combines with J gene TRBJ1-2; D not certain. This CDR3 is 17 amino acids long. V was shortened by 0 bases and J by 6 bases, with 20 bases between the two germline ends. CDR1 and CDR2 (germline): SGHTA, FQGNSA. The CDR3 nucleotides read TGTGCCAGCAGCTTAGCACGGGTTGGCAGAAAGGCGGATGGCTACACCTTC. It encodes CASSLARVGRKADGYTF.

This clone showed up just once. The DNA of the CDR3 is TGTGCCAGCAGCCCCGGGCCTAGCGGTCAAAGGAATGAGCAGTTCTTC. This translates into CASSPGPSGQRNEQFF. The chain links TRBV4-2 to TRBJ2-1; TRBD2 matches at 7 bases. Germline V gene lookup returns CDR1 LGHNA and CDR2 YNFKEQ. The trim removed 4 bases at V and 7 bases at J, leaving 13 bases unmatched. This CDR3 contains 16 residues.

This sequence joins TRBV7-9 and TRBJ2-6; the match to TRBD1 covers 8 bases. Germline CDR1 reads SEHNR; CDR2 reads FQNEAQ (reference sequence). The CDR3 runs to 18 residues. Unmatched junction bases numbered 6, after V lost 2 bases and J lost 0 bases. This CDR3 is CASSLLGQAYSGANVLTF. CDR3 in DNA: TGTGCCAGCAGCTTACTGGGACAGGCGTACTCTGGGGCCAACGTCCTGACTTTC.

V gene TRBV6-6 combines with J gene TRBJ2-7; D is perhaps TRBD2 (5 bases). This CDR3 region has 13 residues. Germline CDR1 is MNHNY and CDR2 is SVGAGI (reference sequence). V lost 1 base and J lost 6, with 10 bases in between. CDR3 sequence: CASSYLRGLEQYF. CDR3 DNA sequence: TGTGCCAGCAGTTACTTACGAGGGCTCGAGCAGTACTTC.

The rearrangement links TRBV10-3 to TRBJ2-7, with 8 positions matching TRBD2. V lost 5 bases, J lost 2 bases, and 2 bases stayed unmatched. This CDR3 spans 13 amino acids. CDR1 is ENHRY and CDR2 is SYGVKD in the germline V gene. DNA of the CDR3: TGTGCCATCAGTCCGGGACTAGCCTACGAGCAGTACTTC. Its translation is CAISPGLAYEQYF.

The rearrangement links TRBV5-5 to TRBJ1-3, with 12 nucleotides matching TRBD1. J lost 0 bases, V lost 2 bases, and 12 bases had no gene match. CDR1 is SGHKS, CDR2 YYEKEE, per germline (reference sequence). The CDR3 has 20 residues. In nucleotides, the CDR3 is TGTGCCAGCAGCTTCCGCGGGACAGGGGGCTTGAGTAACTCTGGAAACACCATATATTTT. Amino acid sequence: CASSFRGTGGLSNSGNTIYF.

This clone has a single count. The gene calls are TRBV2 and TRBJ2-1; 7 nucleotides match TRBD2. V shed 7 bases and J 4 bases; nucleotides not matched to a gene: 10. CDR1 SNHLY and CDR2 FYNNEI come from the germline V gene. The CDR3 is made up of 15 amino acids. The CDR3 loop is CASTPPSGAYNEQFF. The CDR3 DNA is TGTGCCAGCACGCCGCCTAGCGGTGCTTACAATGAGCAGTTCTTC.

The rearrangement links TRBV5-1 to TRBJ2-5; D possibly corresponds to TRBD2 (6 bases). Per germline, CDR1 SGHRS and CDR2 YFSETQ. V lost 0 bases to trimming and J lost 1 base, with 13 bases between them. This CDR3 spans 16 amino acids. For the CDR3, the DNA is TGCGCCAGCAGCTTGGCCAACGGGAGTCCCCAAGAGACCCAGTACTTC. It translates to CASSLANGSPQETQYF.